Listed here are 20 T cell receptor beta chains from one sample, sequenced in a study of shared T cell receptors in the human thymus. TCRdb's copy holds only in-frame clones and misses some; the assay was immunoSEQ multiplex PCR. The sample lists approximately 400,000 clones; roughly 94% were seen once. The sample was thymocytes. All receptors derive from a human donor.

The chain uses TRBV5-1 and TRBJ1-1; a weak D match, TRBD1 (5 bases). CDR3 length: 13 residues. The V gene's germline CDR1 is SGHRS and CDR2 YFSETQ. The V and J ends lost 0 bases and 4 bases respectively, with 7 bases between them. CDR3 residues: CASSLGRATEAFF. The CDR3 DNA sequence: TGCGCCAGCAGCTTGGGCAGGGCCACTGAAGCTTTCTTT.

The chain carries TRBV6-1 and TRBJ2-5, with D tentatively TRBD1 (5 bases). Germline values: CDR1 MNHNS, CDR2 SASEGT. The CDR3 consists of 15 residues. V shed 2 bases and J shed 3 bases, with 13 bases lying between them. Written as DNA, the CDR3 is TGTGCCAGCAGTGAAATGAAGACAGCCAAAGAGACCCAGTACTTC. As protein: CASSEMKTAKETQYF.

The rearrangement joins TRBV25-1 to TRBJ2-3; 8 bases agree with TRBD2. The CDR3 consists of 18 residues. Trimming took 1 base from V and 6 from J; bases not matched to a gene: 15. Germline V gives CDR1 MGHDK, CDR2 SYGVNS. The CDR3 DNA sequence: TGTGCCAGCAGTGAATGCGGGACTAGTATCCCCGCGACGGATACGCAGTATTTT. Its translation is CASSECGTSIPATDTQYF.

The chain recombines TRBV2 with TRBJ1-3, with D hard to call. CDR3 length equals 14 residues. Germline CDR1 reads SNHLY; CDR2 reads FYNNEI. Trimming stripped 8 bases from V and 2 bases from J, with 13 bases between. The CDR3 bases are TGTGCCAGCGGTGGGGTATGGACTGGAAACACCATATATTTT. Its protein product is CASGGVWTGNTIYF. Full variable domain (rest looked up from reference TRBV2 and TRBJ1-3): EPEVTQTPSHQVTQMGQEVILRCVPISNHLYFYWYRQILGQKVEFLVSFYNNEISEKSEIFDDQFSVERPDGSNFTLKIRSTKLEDSAMYFCASGGVWTGNTIYFGEGSWLTVV.

V and J are TRBV27 and TRBJ2-2; TRBD1 agrees at 9 bases. The length of the CDR3 is 17 residues. Trimming removed 6 bases from V and 2 bases from J; junction bases left unmatched: 10. The germline gives CDR1 MNHEY, CDR2 SMNVEV (reference sequence). The chain's CDR3 is CASSPFGTGPNTGELFF. Written as DNA, the CDR3 is TGTGCCAGCAGCCCCTTTGGGACAGGGCCTAACACCGGGGAGCTGTTTTTT.

The rearrangement joins TRBV7-2 to TRBJ1-5; D is perhaps TRBD1 (5 bases). V shed 1 base and J shed 4 bases, with 8 bases lying between them. The CDR3 spans 14 residues. In germline, CDR1 is SGHTA, CDR2 FQGNSA. The DNA for the CDR3 is TGTGCCAGCAGCTTAGTGAAGGGGAATCAGCCCCAGCATTTT. Translating gives CASSLVKGNQPQHF.

This clone was seen only once. This chain connects TRBV5-4 to TRBJ1-4; TRBD1 matches 7 bases. This CDR3 has 16 residues. Germline trimming cut 0 bases from V and 5 bases from J; bases unmatched to any gene: 7. Per the germline V gene, CDR1 is SGHNT and CDR2 is YYREEE (reference sequence). The CDR3 nucleotides read TGTGCCAGCAGCTTGGCCCCGACAGGGCCCAATGAAAAACTGTTTTTT. It specifies CASSLAPTGPNEKLFF.

The V and J genes are TRBV14 and TRBJ2-7; TRBD1 is a possible D gene (7 bases). The CDR3 has 17 residues. In germline, CDR1 is SGHDN, CDR2 FVKESK. Trimming took 2 bases from V and 6 from J, leaving 23 bases between them. Written as DNA, the CDR3 is TGTGCCAGCAGCCAACACATCAGCAGGGGGGCGCCTGCCGAGCAGTACTTC. Its protein is CASSQHISRGAPAEQYF.

V gene TRBV29-1 combines with J gene TRBJ2-1; the D gene is possibly TRBD1 (5 bases). The V end lost 8 bases, the J end lost 8 bases, and 19 bases lay between the germline ends. From germline, CDR1 is SQVTM and CDR2 ANQGSEA. This CDR3 contains 13 residues. The CDR3 spells CSTRTPVVHEQFF. The DNA of the CDR3 is TGCAGCACCAGGACACCGGTTGTCCATGAGCAGTTCTTC.

This chain uses TRBV7-9 with TRBJ2-7; 7 bases match TRBD2. The germline V gene has CDR1 SEHNR and CDR2 FQNEAQ (reference sequence). CDR3 length: 17 residues. After removal of 6 bases from V and 0 bases from J, the junction contained 14 bases not matched to a gene. The DNA of the CDR3 is TGTGCCAGCAGTCCCTTCAAGCTAGCGGAAAGCTCCTACGAGCAGTACTTC. Protein product: CASSPFKLAESSYEQYF.

This clone was counted between two and nine times. V gene TRBV2 combines with J gene TRBJ1-2; D unresolved. V lost 4 bases, J lost 7 bases, and 16 bases lay in between. Germline-derived CDR1 and CDR2 are SNHLY and FYNNEI. The CDR3 runs 14 residues. This CDR3 reads CASSVSGERGGYTF. The CDR3 DNA reads TGTGCCAGCAGTGTGTCCGGAGAGCGGGGTGGCTACACCTTC.

On this clone: A junction boundary mismatches the germline segment, possibly from a read error. V and J are TRBV20-1 and TRBJ2-7; D gene uncertain. Per the germline V gene, CDR1 is DFQATT and CDR2 is SNEGSKA (reference sequence). CDR3 length: 11 residues. CDR3: CGAPETYEQYF. The CDR3 nucleotides are TGCGGTGCTCCGGAGACCTACGAGCAGTACTTC.

The chain couples TRBV11-2 to TRBJ2-3, with 7 bases matching TRBD1. The CDR3 totals 17 residues. V lost 4 bases to trimming and J lost 2 bases; unmatched junction nucleotides: 12. Germline values: CDR1 SGHAT, CDR2 FQNNGV. CDR3 in DNA: TGTGCCAGCAGCTCAATCCACCGGGACAGCGCCACAGATACGCAGTATTTT. Translation gives CASSSIHRDSATDTQYF.

The V call is TRBV18, the J call TRBJ2-5, with D possibly TRBD2 on 5 matching bases. V lost 3 bases to trimming and J lost 5 bases, with 16 bases between them. This CDR3 contains 15 residues. Germline CDR1 KGHSH, CDR2 LQKENI. The CDR3 DNA follows: TGTGCCAGCTCACCTTCTTTCATCCGAGGGGAGACCCAGTACTTC. Translating gives CASSPSFIRGETQYF.

This clone was counted a single time. The chain links TRBV19 to TRBJ2-5; 10 bases agree with TRBD2. Trimming removed 4 bases from V and 1 base from J; junction bases left unmatched: 6. Germline V gives CDR1 LNHDA, CDR2 SQIVND (reference sequence). CDR3 length equals 16 residues. The CDR3 region is CASSTLAGALQETQYF. CDR3 coding DNA: TGTGCCAGTAGTACGCTAGCGGGGGCCCTCCAAGAGACCCAGTACTTC.

The V gene is TRBV10-1, the J gene TRBJ2-1, with D tentatively TRBD1 or TRBD2 (7 bases each). Trimming cost V 11 bases and J 7 bases, with 18 bases left between them. This CDR3 contains 13 residues. Germline values: CDR1 WNHNN, CDR2 SYGVQD (reference sequence). CDR3 residues: CAGGEGAGNEQFF. In nucleotides, the CDR3 is TGCGCCGGAGGGGAGGGGGCGGGAAATGAGCAGTTCTTC.

This chain connects TRBV19 to TRBJ2-1; 10 nucleotides agree with TRBD1. Germline trimming cut 7 bases from V and 4 bases from J; bases unmatched to any gene: 4. Germline CDR1 is LNHDA and CDR2 is SQIVND (reference sequence). This CDR3 has 14 residues. CDR3 sequence (DNA): TGTGCCAGTACAACGGGACAGGGGTACAATGAGCAGTTCTTC. Amino acid sequence: CASTTGQGYNEQFF.

The chain carries TRBV19 and TRBJ2-2; 8 nucleotides line up with TRBD1. Germline lookup yields CDR1 LNHDA and CDR2 SQIVND (reference sequence). This CDR3 region has 15 residues. Trimming at V came to 1 base and at J to 4 bases, leaving 2 bases not matched to a gene. CDR3 nucleotide sequence: TGTGCCAGTAGTATAGGCCAGGGGGCCACCGGGGAGCTGTTTTTT. As protein: CASSIGQGATGELFF.

The chain has TRBV4-1 and TRBJ2-5; 7 bases line up with TRBD1. Germline V gene data show CDR1 as MGHRA and CDR2 as YSYEKL. The junction had 11 bases not matched to a gene; V was cut back by 5 bases and J by 2 bases. The CDR3 sequence is 16 residues long. The CDR3 protein is CASSWDRDSLQETQYF. CDR3 DNA sequence: TGCGCCAGCAGCTGGGATCGGGACAGCTTACAAGAGACCCAGTACTTC.

The chain recombines TRBV28 with TRBJ1-2; 12 bases are shared with TRBD1. CDR1 MDHEN and CDR2 SYDVKM come from the germline V gene. The length of the CDR3 is 15 residues. J lost 5 bases, V lost 4 bases, and 5 bases had no gene match. CDR3 coding DNA: TGTGCCAGCAGTTCGGGGACAGGGGGCGCGTATGGCTACACCTTC. This sequence encodes CASSSGTGGAYGYTF.